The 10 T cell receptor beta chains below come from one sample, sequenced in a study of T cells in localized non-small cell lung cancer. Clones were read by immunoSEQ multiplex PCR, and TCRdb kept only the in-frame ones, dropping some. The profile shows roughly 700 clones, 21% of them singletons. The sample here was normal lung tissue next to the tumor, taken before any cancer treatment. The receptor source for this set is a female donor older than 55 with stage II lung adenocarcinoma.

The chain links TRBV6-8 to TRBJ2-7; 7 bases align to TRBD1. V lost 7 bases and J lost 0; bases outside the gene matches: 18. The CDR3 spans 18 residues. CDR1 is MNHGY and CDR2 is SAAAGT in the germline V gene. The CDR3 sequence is CASNADQMTGPASYEQYF. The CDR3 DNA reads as TGTGCCAGCAATGCGGACCAAATGACAGGGCCTGCCTCCTACGAGCAGTACTTC.

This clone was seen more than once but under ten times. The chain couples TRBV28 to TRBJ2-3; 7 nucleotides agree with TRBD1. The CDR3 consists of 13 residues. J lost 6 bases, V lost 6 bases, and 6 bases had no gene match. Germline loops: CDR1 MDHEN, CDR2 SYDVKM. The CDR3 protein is CASRTGQRDTQYF. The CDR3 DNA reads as TGTGCCAGCAGAACGGGACAGCGGGATACGCAGTATTTT.

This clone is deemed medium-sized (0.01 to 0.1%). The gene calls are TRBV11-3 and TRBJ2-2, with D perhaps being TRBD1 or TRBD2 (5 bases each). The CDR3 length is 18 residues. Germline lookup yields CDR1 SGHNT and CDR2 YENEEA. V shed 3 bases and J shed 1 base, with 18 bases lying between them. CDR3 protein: CASSFCRLARGNTGELFF. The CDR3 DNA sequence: TGTGCCAGCAGCTTTTGTCGACTGGCGAGGGGGAACACCGGGGAGCTGTTTTTT.

CDR3 region: CASTRQGATTGELFF. The CDR3 nucleotides are TGTGCCAGCACTAGACAGGGTGCCACCACCGGGGAGCTGTTTTTT. J is TRBJ2-2 and V is TRBV28; 7 bases match TRBD1. The germline gives CDR1 MDHEN, CDR2 SYDVKM. Trimming at V came to 7 bases and at J to 4 bases, leaving 9 bases not matched to a gene. The CDR3 has 15 amino acids.

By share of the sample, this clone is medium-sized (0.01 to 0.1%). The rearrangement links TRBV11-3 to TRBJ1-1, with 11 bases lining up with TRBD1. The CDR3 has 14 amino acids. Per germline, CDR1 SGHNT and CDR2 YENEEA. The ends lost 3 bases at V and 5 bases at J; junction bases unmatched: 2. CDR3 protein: CASSLDRGQTEAFF. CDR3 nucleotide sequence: TGTGCCAGCAGCTTGGACAGGGGGCAAACTGAAGCTTTCTTT.

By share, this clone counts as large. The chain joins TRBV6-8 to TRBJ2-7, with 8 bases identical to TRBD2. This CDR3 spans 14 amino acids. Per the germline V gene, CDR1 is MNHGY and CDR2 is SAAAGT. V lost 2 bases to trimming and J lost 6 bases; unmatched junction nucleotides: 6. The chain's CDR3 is CASSYAGGLGEQYF. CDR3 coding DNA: TGTGCCAGCAGTTACGCGGGGGGATTGGGCGAGCAGTACTTC.

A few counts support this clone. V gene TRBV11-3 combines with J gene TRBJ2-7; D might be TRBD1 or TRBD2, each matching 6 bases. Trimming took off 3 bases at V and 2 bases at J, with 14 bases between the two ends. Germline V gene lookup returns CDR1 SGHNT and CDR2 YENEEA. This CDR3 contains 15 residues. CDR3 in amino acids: CASSFSGGTTYEQYF. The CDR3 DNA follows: TGTGCCAGCAGCTTCTCCGGGGGCACGACCTACGAGCAGTACTTC.

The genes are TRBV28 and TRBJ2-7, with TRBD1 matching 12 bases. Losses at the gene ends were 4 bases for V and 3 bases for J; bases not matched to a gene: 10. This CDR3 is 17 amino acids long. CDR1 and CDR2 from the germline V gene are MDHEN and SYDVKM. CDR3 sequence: CASSSAPGTGGIYEQYF. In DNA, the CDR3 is TGTGCCAGCAGTTCCGCGCCTGGGACAGGGGGCATCTACGAGCAGTACTTC.

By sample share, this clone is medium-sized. Written as DNA, the CDR3 is TGTGCCAGCAGTCGCCAGGGGGTCGCAGATACGCAGTATTTT. Protein: CASSRQGVADTQYF. The genes are TRBV6-8 and TRBJ2-3; 7 bases agree with TRBD1. Looked up from germline, CDR1 is MNHGY and CDR2 is SAAAGT. The CDR3 is 14 amino acids. After removal of 5 bases from V and 4 bases from J, the junction contained 6 bases not matched to a gene.

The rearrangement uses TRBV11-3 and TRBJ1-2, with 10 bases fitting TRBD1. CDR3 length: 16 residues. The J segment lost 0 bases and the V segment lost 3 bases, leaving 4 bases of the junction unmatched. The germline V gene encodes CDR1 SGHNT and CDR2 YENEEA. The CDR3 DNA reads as TGTGCCAGCAGCTTGGTAGGACAGGGGGCTAACTATGGCTACACCTTC. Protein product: CASSLVGQGANYGYTF.